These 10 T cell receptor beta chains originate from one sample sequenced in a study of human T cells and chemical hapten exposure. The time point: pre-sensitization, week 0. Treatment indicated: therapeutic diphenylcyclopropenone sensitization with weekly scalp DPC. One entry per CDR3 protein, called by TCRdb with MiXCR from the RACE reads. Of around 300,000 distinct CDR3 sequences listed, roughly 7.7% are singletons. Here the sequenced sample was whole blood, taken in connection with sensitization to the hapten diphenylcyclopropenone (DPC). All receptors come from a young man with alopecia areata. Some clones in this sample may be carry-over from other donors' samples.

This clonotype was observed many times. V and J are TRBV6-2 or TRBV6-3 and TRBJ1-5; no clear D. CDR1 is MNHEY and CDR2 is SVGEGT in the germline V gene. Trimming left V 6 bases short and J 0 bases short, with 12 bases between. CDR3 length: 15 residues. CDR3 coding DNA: TGTGCCAGCAGCCGGACGGTTTATAGCAATCAGCCCCAGCATTTT. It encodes CASSRTVYSNQPQHF.

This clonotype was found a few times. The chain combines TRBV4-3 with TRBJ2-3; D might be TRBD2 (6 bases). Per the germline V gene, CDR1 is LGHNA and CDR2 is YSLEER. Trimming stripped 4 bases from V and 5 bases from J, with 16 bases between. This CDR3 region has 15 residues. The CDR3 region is CASSLKQGGGDTQYF. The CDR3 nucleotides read TGCGCCAGCAGCCTAAAGCAGGGAGGAGGAGATACGCAGTATTTT.

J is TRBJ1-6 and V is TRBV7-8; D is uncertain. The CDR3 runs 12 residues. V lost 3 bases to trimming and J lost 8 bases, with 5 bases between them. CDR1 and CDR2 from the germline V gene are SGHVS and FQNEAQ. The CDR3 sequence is CASSFPDSPLHF. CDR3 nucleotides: TGTGCCAGCAGCTTCCCGGATTCACCCCTCCACTTT.

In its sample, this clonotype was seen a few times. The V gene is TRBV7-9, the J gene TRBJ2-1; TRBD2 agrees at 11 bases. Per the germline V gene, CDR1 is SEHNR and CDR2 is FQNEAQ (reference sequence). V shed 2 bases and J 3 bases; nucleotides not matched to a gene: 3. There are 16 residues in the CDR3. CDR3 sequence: CASSLIGTSGYNEQFF. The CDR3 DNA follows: TGTGCCAGCAGCTTAATTGGGACTAGCGGCTACAATGAGCAGTTCTTC.

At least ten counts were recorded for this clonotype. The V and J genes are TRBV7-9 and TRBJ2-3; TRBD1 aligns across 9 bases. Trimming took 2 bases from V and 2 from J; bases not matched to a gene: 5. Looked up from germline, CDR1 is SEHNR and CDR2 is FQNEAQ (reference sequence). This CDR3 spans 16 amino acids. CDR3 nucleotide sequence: TGTGCCAGCAGCTTAACAGGGGGCAGAGACACAGATACGCAGTATTTT. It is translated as CASSLTGGRDTDTQYF.

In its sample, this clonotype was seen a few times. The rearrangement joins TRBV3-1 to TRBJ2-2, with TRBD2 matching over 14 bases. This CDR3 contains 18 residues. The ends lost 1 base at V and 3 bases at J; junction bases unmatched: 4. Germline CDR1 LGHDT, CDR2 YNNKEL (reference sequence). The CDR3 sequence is CASSQAGLAGAHTGELFF. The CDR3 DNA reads TGTGCCAGCAGCCAAGCGGGACTAGCGGGGGCCCACACCGGGGAGCTGTTTTTT. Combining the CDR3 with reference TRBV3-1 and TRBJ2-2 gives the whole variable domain DTAVSQTPKYLVTQMGNDKSIKCEQNLGHDTMYWYKQDSKKFLKIMFSYNNKELIINETVPNRFSPKSPDKAHLNLHINSLELGDSAVYFCASSQAGLAGAHTGELFFGEGSRLTVL.

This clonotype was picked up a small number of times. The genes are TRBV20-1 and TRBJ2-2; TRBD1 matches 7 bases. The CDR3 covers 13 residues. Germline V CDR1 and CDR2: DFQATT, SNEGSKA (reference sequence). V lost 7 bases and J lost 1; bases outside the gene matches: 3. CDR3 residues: CSVHRGNTGELFF. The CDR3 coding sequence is TGCAGTGTCCACAGGGGGAACACCGGGGAGCTGTTTTTT.

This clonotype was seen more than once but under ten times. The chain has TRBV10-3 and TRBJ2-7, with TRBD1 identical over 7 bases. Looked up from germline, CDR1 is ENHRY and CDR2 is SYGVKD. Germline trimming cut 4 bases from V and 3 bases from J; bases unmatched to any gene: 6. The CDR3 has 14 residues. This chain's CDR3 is CAISAATGYYEQYF. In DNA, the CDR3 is TGTGCCATCAGTGCTGCGACAGGGTACTACGAGCAGTACTTC.

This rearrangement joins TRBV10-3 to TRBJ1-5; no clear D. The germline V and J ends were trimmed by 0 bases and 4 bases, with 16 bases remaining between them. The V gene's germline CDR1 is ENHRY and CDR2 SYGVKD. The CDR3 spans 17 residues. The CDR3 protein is CAISESDRDTKNQPQHF. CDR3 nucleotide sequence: TGTGCCATCAGTGAGTCCGATCGAGACACTAAGAATCAGCCCCAGCATTTT.

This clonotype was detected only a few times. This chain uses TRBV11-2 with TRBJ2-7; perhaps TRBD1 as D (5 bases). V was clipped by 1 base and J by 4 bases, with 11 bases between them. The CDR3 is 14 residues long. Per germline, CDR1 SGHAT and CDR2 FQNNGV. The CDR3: CASSLARELYEQYF. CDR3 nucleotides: TGTGCCAGCAGCTTAGCCAGGGAATTGTACGAGCAGTACTTC.